This T cell receptor beta chain was retrieved from a study of identical twins. TCRdb analysed the 5' RACE reads with MiXCR anew, one entry per CDR3 protein. The sample comprises hundreds of thousands of distinct CDR3 sequences, about 20% of which are singletons, and roughly 4% rests with the top ten. The CDR3 consists of 15 residues. With 2 bases clipped from V and 4 bases from J, the junction kept 5 bases outside the gene matches. In germline, CDR1 is SEHNR, CDR2 FQNEAQ (reference sequence). These data also formed part of another study, on T cells expressing NK-cell markers.

This chain connects TRBV7-9 to TRBJ2-1, with 7 nucleotides matching TRBD1. This TCR was recovered from a woman aged 18-29 years in good health. The sequenced sample was PBMCs. CDR3 protein: CASSLRGQAYNEQFF. CDR3 DNA: TGTGCCAGCAGCTTAAGGGGGCAAGCTTACAATGAGCAGTTCTTC.